What follows are 15 T cell receptor beta chains derived from one specimen sequenced in a study of Tregs in tolerant kidney transplant recipients. The method was immunoSEQ multiplex PCR; TCRdb's version includes in-frame clones alone and lacks a portion of them. The table lists 55,000 to 80,000 clones, approximately 98% of them singletons. This material consisted of Tregs from blood, taken before the transplant. Every receptor here comes from a human donor who received a combined kidney and bone marrow transplant.

The chain joins TRBV10-3 to TRBJ2-5, with D perhaps matching TRBD2 (6 bases). The CDR3 spans 13 residues. Per germline, CDR1 ENHRY and CDR2 SYGVKD. V lost 8 bases and J 5 bases, leaving 15 bases between the germline ends. The CDR3 here is CAIGGSGAETQYF. Here the CDR3 DNA reads TGTGCCATCGGGGGGTCCGGGGCGGAGACCCAGTACTTC.

This rearrangement joins TRBV10-3 to TRBJ2-3, with TRBD1 identical over 12 bases. Germline V gene data show CDR1 as ENHRY and CDR2 as SYGVKD. With 4 bases clipped from V and 3 bases from J, the junction kept 2 bases outside the gene matches. The CDR3 extends over 15 amino acids. This CDR3 reads CAISGGQGATDTQYF. DNA for the CDR3: TGTGCCATCAGTGGGGGACAGGGGGCAACAGATACGCAGTATTTT.

This clone appeared a single time. The J gene is TRBJ1-4, the V gene TRBV6-1, with TRBD1 identical over 7 bases. In germline, CDR1 is MNHNS, CDR2 SASEGT. The junction had 7 bases not matched to a gene; V was cut back by 4 bases and J by 8 bases. The CDR3 contains 14 residues. CDR3 nucleotides: TGTGCCAGCAGTGCACAGGGGAGAAAGGAAAAACTGTTTTTT. Translating it yields CASSAQGRKEKLFF.

The rearrangement links TRBV5-1 to TRBJ2-3, with TRBD2 matching 7 bases. Looked up from germline, CDR1 is SGHRS and CDR2 is YFSETQ. J lost 1 base, V lost 4 bases, and 6 bases had no gene match. The CDR3 extends over 15 amino acids. CDR3 sequence reads: CASSEAGMGTDTQYF. The CDR3 DNA follows: TGCGCCAGCAGCGAAGCGGGGATGGGCACAGATACGCAGTATTTT.

V usage is TRBV29-1 and J usage is TRBJ2-5, with 9 bases identical to TRBD1. The germline V gene has CDR1 SQVTM and CDR2 ANQGSEA. The length of the CDR3 is 16 residues. Trimming at V came to 6 bases and at J to 2 bases, leaving 13 bases not matched to a gene. This CDR3 reads CSVAGQGRRGQETQYF. The CDR3 region has the DNA TGCAGCGTCGCCGGACAGGGGAGGCGAGGGCAAGAGACCCAGTACTTC.

The chain joins TRBV11-3 to TRBJ2-2; 9 bases are a match to TRBD1. The CDR3 spans 15 residues. CDR1 is SGHNT, CDR2 YENEEA, per germline. J lost 1 base, V lost 4 bases, and 1 base had no gene match. CDR3 in amino acids: CASSSGQGNTGELFF. CDR3 coding DNA: TGTGCCAGCAGCTCGGGACAGGGGAACACCGGGGAGCTGTTTTTT.

The V gene is TRBV6-6, the J gene TRBJ1-6; D not resolved. The V end was cut by 2 bases, the J end by 8 bases, with 10 bases between. The CDR3 loop spans 14 amino acids. Per the germline V gene, CDR1 is MNHNY and CDR2 is SVGAGI (reference sequence). CDR3 amino acids: CASSYTGYDSPLHF. CDR3 nucleotide sequence: TGTGCCAGCAGTTACACGGGGTATGATTCACCCCTCCACTTT.

The chain joins TRBV19 to TRBJ2-3; a weak D match, TRBD1 (6 bases). The CDR3 has 14 amino acids. Germline CDR1 and CDR2: LNHDA and SQIVND (reference sequence). Trimming removed 7 bases from V and 6 bases from J, with 17 bases in between. CDR3: CASKKTGISDTQYF. Written as DNA, the CDR3 is TGTGCCAGTAAAAAGACAGGTATCAGCGATACGCAGTATTTT.

The chain combines TRBV11-2 with TRBJ2-2; TRBD2 matches at 8 bases. CDR3 size: 16 residues. V shed 4 bases and J 6 bases; nucleotides not matched to a gene: 10. CDR1 is SGHAT and CDR2 is FQNNGV in the germline V gene. CDR3 protein: CASSSRLALRSGELFF. CDR3 DNA: TGTGCCAGCAGCTCTAGACTAGCGCTGAGATCCGGGGAGCTGTTTTTT. Using reference TRBV11-2 and TRBJ2-2 for the parts outside the CDR3, the full variable domain is EAGVAQSPRYKIIEKRQSVAFWCNPISGHATLYWYQQILGQGPKLLIQFQNNGVVDDSQLPKDRFSAERLKGVDSTLKIQPAKLEDSAVYLCASSSRLALRSGELFFGEGSRLTVL.

CDR3 in amino acids: CASSLRENQPQHF. The CDR3 coding sequence is TGTGCCAGTAGCCTCAGGGAAAATCAGCCCCAGCATTTT. The rearrangement uses TRBV19 and TRBJ1-5; maybe TRBD1 (5 bases). Deletions cut 6 bases from V and 4 bases from J, with 10 bases between. The CDR3 runs 13 residues. Per germline, CDR1 LNHDA and CDR2 SQIVND (reference sequence).

This chain links TRBV5-1 with TRBJ2-3; 10 bases fit TRBD1. Germline loops: CDR1 SGHRS, CDR2 YFSETQ. The CDR3 extends over 16 amino acids. Trimming at V came to 3 bases and at J to 2 bases, leaving 6 bases not matched to a gene. CDR3 sequence (DNA): TGCGCCAGCAGCTCATCCGGGACAGGGGACACAGATACGCAGTATTTT. It specifies CASSSSGTGDTDTQYF.

This chain joins TRBV28 and TRBJ1-1, with D possibly TRBD1 on 5 matching bases. CDR1 and CDR2 from the germline V gene are MDHEN and SYDVKM. V shed 7 bases and J shed 5 bases, with 17 bases lying between them. The CDR3 extends over 14 amino acids. CDR3 nucleotides: TGTGCCAGCACCATGGCAGGGTGGCAGACTGAAGCTTTCTTT. Its protein is CASTMAGWQTEAFF.

The V gene is TRBV5-1, the J gene TRBJ2-3, with 8 bases aligning to TRBD2. The germline V gene has CDR1 SGHRS and CDR2 YFSETQ. The CDR3 has 15 residues. J was trimmed by 7 bases and V by 0 bases; bases with no gene match: 7. The CDR3 sequence is CASSLASGGKNTQYF. The CDR3 nucleotides are TGCGCCAGCAGCTTGGCCAGCGGGGGTAAAAATACGCAGTATTTT.

The chain is built from TRBV23-1 and TRBJ2-3, with 9 bases fitting TRBD2. TRBV23-1 belongs to the ORF category, with a function that is uncertain. The CDR3 is 14 amino acids. V lost 5 bases and J lost 3; bases outside the gene matches: 3. CDR3 DNA: TGCGCCAGCAGTTTTGCGGGAGGGACAGATACGCAGTATTTT. Translating it yields CASSFAGGTDTQYF.

The chain recombines TRBV7-2 with TRBJ2-3, with 10 bases identical to TRBD2. CDR3 length: 15 residues. With V trimmed by 2 bases and J by 2 bases, 1 base remained unmatched. The germline gives CDR1 SGHTA, CDR2 FQGNSA. CDR3 DNA: TGTGCCAGCAGCTTAACTAGCGGGAACACAGATACGCAGTATTTT. Its protein product is CASSLTSGNTDTQYF. Full variable domain (missing parts from reference TRBV7-2 and TRBJ2-3): GAGVSQSPSNKVTEKGKDVELRCDPISGHTALYWYRQSLGQGLEFLIYFQGNSAPDKSGLPSDRFSAERTGGSVSTLTIQRTQQEDSAVYLCASSLTSGNTDTQYFGPGTRLTVL.